This TCR beta chain was captured by sequencing in a study of lymphopenia after photon versus proton radiotherapy. This clone was recorded a few times. Its antigen is not known. Trimming took 3 bases from V and 4 from J; bases not matched to a gene: 4. Germline CDR1 is SQVTM and CDR2 is ANQGSEA. This CDR3 has 13 amino acids. General study results and limits: Post-nadir TCR diversity decline inversely tracked overall survival among those who died. After the lymphocyte nadir, photon-treated repertoires showed oligoclonal expansion, especially of CD8+ Temra cells. Survival link was tested only in deceased patients; proton benefit remains a possibility.

Only in-frame clones appear in the TCRdb table, and some are missing; sequencing was by immunoSEQ multiplex PCR. The profile shows some 33,000 clones, about nine tenths of them singletons. The chain carries TRBV29-1 and TRBJ2-7, with 9 bases that match TRBD1. The material sequenced was peripheral blood, taken from a patient treated with photon-based radiotherapy. This clonotype originated in a woman in her forties or fifties with pancreatic cancer. The CDR3 spells CSVEGDREYEQYF. The CDR3 DNA reads as TGCAGCGTTGAGGGGGACAGGGAGTACGAGCAGTACTTC.